One sample yielded the 7 T cell receptor beta chains listed below, sequenced in a study of T cell repertoires in cytomegalovirus infection. No antigen is known for these receptors. TCRdb reanalysed the reads using MiXCR and keeps one entry per CDR3 protein. Of roughly 150,000 distinct CDR3 sequences listed, over 30% were seen once; the top ten hold about 50%. Sample: CD8+ T cells from cultured PBMCs, taken from culture after CMV antigen stimulation. These receptors all come from a human donor in good health (CMV status not recorded). Some clones in this sample may be carry-over from other donors' samples.

This clonotype was counted between two and nine times. J is TRBJ1-5 and V is TRBV9, with no clear D. The V end was cut by 2 bases, the J end by 1 base, with 4 bases between. CDR1 and CDR2 from the germline V gene are SGDLS and YYNGEE. The CDR3 spans 13 residues. CDR3: CASSVASNQPQHF. The CDR3 nucleotides read TGTGCCAGCAGCGTGGCCAGCAATCAGCCCCAGCATTTT.

The chain uses TRBV10-3 and TRBJ2-5; D is perhaps TRBD2 (6 bases). Germline lookup yields CDR1 ENHRY and CDR2 SYGVKD. V shed 3 bases and J shed 0 bases, with 8 bases lying between them. The CDR3 extends over 14 amino acids. DNA of the CDR3: TGTGCCATCAGTGACCGGGACTACCAAGAGACCCAGTACTTC. Encoded protein: CAISDRDYQETQYF.

The gene calls are TRBV7-9 and TRBJ2-1; 11 bases align to TRBD2. The germline V gene has CDR1 SEHNR and CDR2 FQNEAQ (reference sequence). The CDR3 totals 17 residues. With V trimmed by 3 bases and J by 3 bases, 7 bases remained unmatched. CDR3 DNA sequence: TGTGCCAGCAGCTTTCCGATAGCGGGGGGGGGCTACAATGAGCAGTTCTTC. This gives the protein CASSFPIAGGGYNEQFF. Using reference TRBV7-9 and TRBJ2-1 for the parts outside the CDR3, the full variable domain is DTGVSQNPRHKITKRGQNVTFRCDPISEHNRLYWYRQTLGQGPEFLTYFQNEAQLEKSRLLSDRFSAERPKGSFSTLEIQRTEQGDSAMYLCASSFPIAGGGYNEQFFGPGTRLTVL.

The table lists this clonotype with a few counts. The CDR3 is CASGGMPNEQFF. In DNA form, the CDR3 reads TGTGCCAGCGGTGGTATGCCTAATGAGCAGTTCTTC. The genes are TRBV12-3 or TRBV12-4 and TRBJ2-1, with D unresolved. The CDR3 has 12 residues. V shed 8 bases and J shed 7 bases, with 12 bases lying between them.

This chain connects TRBV2 to TRBJ2-7, with D unclear. The germline V and J ends were trimmed by 1 base and 0 bases, with 13 bases remaining between them. CDR3 length: 16 amino acids. In germline, CDR1 is SNHLY, CDR2 FYNNEI. CDR3 residues: CASSEEMAVSSYEQYF. The CDR3 DNA follows: TGTGCCAGCAGTGAAGAAATGGCAGTGAGCTCCTACGAGCAGTACTTC.

This clonotype was counted ten times or more. The rearrangement uses TRBV4-1 and TRBJ2-7; TRBD2 might be the D (6 bases). CDR1 MGHRA and CDR2 YSYEKL come from the germline V gene. The CDR3 is made up of 14 amino acids. Trimming took off 6 bases at V and 3 bases at J, with 15 bases between the two ends. CDR3 bases: TGCGCCAGCAGTCTTGGTCGCGGGGACTACGAGCAGTACTTC. Its translation: CASSLGRGDYEQYF.

This clonotype has more than one count but fewer than ten. The genes are TRBV20-1 and TRBJ2-5; D perhaps matches TRBD1 (6 bases). This CDR3 contains 15 residues. The V end was cut by 1 base, the J end by 5 bases, with 17 bases between. Germline values: CDR1 DFQATT, CDR2 SNEGSKA (reference sequence). The CDR3 sequence: CSARVPGQAVETQYF. The CDR3 region has the DNA TGCAGTGCTAGAGTCCCGGGACAAGCGGTGGAGACCCAGTACTTC.